One sample yielded the 6 T cell receptor beta chains listed below, sequenced in a study of blood T cell repertoires in COVID-19. TCRdb's table, derived via immunoSEQ multiplex PCR, lists solely in-frame clones and lacks some. The table includes 160,000 or so clones, more than 65% detected once. The sample taken for sequencing was PBMCs or T cells enriched from blood (not recorded which). The receptors here all came from a man in his sixties who had recovered from COVID-19.

The genes are TRBV6-5 and TRBJ2-3; TRBD2 agrees at 12 bases. The V gene's germline CDR1 is MNHEY and CDR2 SVGAGI. The junction had 8 bases not matched to a gene; V was cut back by 9 bases and J by 4 bases. This CDR3 spans 15 amino acids. CDR3 DNA sequence: TGTGCCAGTGTAGGGGCTAGCGGGGGGGCAGATACGCAGTATTTT. Its translation is CASVGASGGADTQYF.

The V and J genes are TRBV3-1 (or the pseudogene TRBV3-2) and TRBJ2-7, with D perhaps TRBD1 (5 bases). Germline CDR1 and CDR2: LGHDT and YNNKEL (reference sequence). This CDR3 region has 15 residues. V was clipped by 1 base and J by 4 bases, with 14 bases between them. The CDR3 protein is CASSQAWGQEYEQYF. The CDR3, as DNA: TGTGCCAGCAGCCAAGCGTGGGGCCAAGAGTACGAGCAGTACTTC.

This clone was seen a single time. This chain joins TRBV12-5 and TRBJ1-3; no reliable D call. From germline, CDR1 is LGHNT and CDR2 FRNRAP. Between the trimmed V and J ends, which lost 3 bases and 9 bases, there was a span of 3 bases. The CDR3 covers 10 residues. CDR3 loop: CASGFVTIYF. CDR3 nucleotides: TGTGCTAGTGGTTTCGTCACCATATATTTT.

V usage is TRBV5-1 and J usage is TRBJ2-5; 8 nucleotides line up with TRBD2. The V gene's germline CDR1 is SGHRS and CDR2 YFSETQ. The CDR3 loop spans 16 amino acids. With 4 bases clipped from V and 1 base from J, the junction kept 9 bases outside the gene matches. This CDR3 is CASSQDAGGSQETQYF. The CDR3 region has the DNA TGCGCCAGCAGCCAGGATGCGGGAGGCTCCCAAGAGACCCAGTACTTC.

This clone was observed once. At one boundary the junction diverges from the germline segment, which might be a read error. The chain is built from TRBV7-7 and TRBJ2-2; 9 positions agree with TRBD1. Germline CDR1 is SSHAT and CDR2 is FNYEAQ (reference sequence). The CDR3 is 15 amino acids. Here the CDR3 DNA reads TGTGCTAGCAGCTCCGCCGGGACAGGGCCCGGGGAGCTGTTTTTT. The encoded protein is CASSSAGTGPGELFF.

This clone was picked up one time. This sequence joins TRBV24-1 and TRBJ2-5; perhaps TRBD1 as D (8 bases). The V gene lost 1 base and the J gene lost 5 bases, with 22 bases spanning the gap. The length of the CDR3 is 18 residues. In germline, CDR1 is KGHDR, CDR2 SFDVKD. Here the CDR3 reads CATSDFGGDRTGDETQYF. The CDR3 DNA sequence: TGTGCCACCAGTGATTTTGGGGGGGACAGGACCGGAGATGAGACCCAGTACTTC.